Included here is one TCR beta chain sequence, with context. The data originate from a study of blood T cell repertoires in COVID-19. As for the study in general: Italy, Spain and the United States were the sources of the convalescent and acute COVID-19 samples. T cells, B-cell-depleted T cells, or PBMCs provided the cDNA or gDNA that served as material.

V was clipped by 2 bases and J by 2 bases, with 16 bases between them. There are 17 residues in the CDR3. Germline loops: CDR1 MNHEY, CDR2 SVGEGT. Using immunoSEQ multiplex PCR, the repertoire was profiled, and TCRdb retains in-frame clones only, with some absent. This sample has almost 55,000 clones; roughly 85% occur once, and the top ten carry roughly 5%. This sequence joins TRBV6-2 or TRBV6-3 and TRBJ1-5; D ambiguous. The sample was peripheral blood. This sequence was found in a human donor in a cohort sampled during active COVID-19. The CDR3 spells CASSYGRTPGGNQPQHF. The CDR3 DNA sequence: TGTGCCAGCAGTTACGGTAGGACGCCCGGGGGCAATCAGCCCCAGCATTTT.